Each of the 7 T cell receptor beta chains below was sequenced from the same sample in a study of T cells in Graves' hyperthyroidism and ophthalmopathy. Amplified TCR beta CDR3 regions derived from RNA transcripts. A set of HTBI primers served as the primers for a first-round RT-PCR of the TCR CDR3. TCRdb processed the multiplex PCR reads anew with MiXCR; each CDR3 protein has one entry. The data hold 500,000 to 700,000 distinct CDR3 sequences, with roughly 17% observed a single time. Sequencing used blood. Receptors were obtained from a woman under 30 with Graves' hyperthyroidism.

This clonotype was seen repeatedly, ten times or more. The gene calls are TRBV19 and TRBJ2-1; tentatively, D is TRBD1 (6 bases). This CDR3 contains 14 residues. In germline, CDR1 is LNHDA, CDR2 SQIVND (reference sequence). Trimming removed 3 bases from V and 5 bases from J, with 11 bases in between. Here the CDR3 DNA reads TGTGCCAGTAGTATCCAAGGGGGAAACAATGAGCAGTTCTTC. Protein sequence: CASSIQGGNNEQFF.

This clonotype was counted between two and nine times. J is TRBJ1-2 and V is TRBV19, with D perhaps matching TRBD1 (6 bases). The CDR3 extends over 14 amino acids. Trimming cost V 5 bases and J 1 base, with 11 bases left between them. Germline loops: CDR1 LNHDA, CDR2 SQIVND (reference sequence). CDR3 DNA sequence: TGTGCCAGTAGTCGAGCAGGGGATAACTATGGCTACACCTTC. It encodes CASSRAGDNYGYTF.

There are many counts of this clonotype. This rearrangement joins TRBV7-2 to TRBJ1-5, with a weak D call TRBD1 (5 bases). Germline V CDR1 and CDR2: SGHTA, FQGNSA. V was cut by 1 base and J by 6 bases, with 22 bases left in between. This CDR3 is built from 18 residues. The CDR3 DNA reads TGTGCCAGCAGCTTAGTTTTTGACAGCTCCTTAGCCGGTCAGCCCCAGCATTTT. Its translation is CASSLVFDSSLAGQPQHF.

At least ten counts were recorded for this clonotype. CDR3 DNA: TGTGCCAGCAGCTTAGACTTCAGCGAGCAGTTCTTC. Encoded protein: CASSLDFSEQFF. This chain joins TRBV7-9 and TRBJ2-1; the D is unclear. The germline V gene encodes CDR1 SEHNR and CDR2 FQNEAQ (reference sequence). This CDR3 has 12 residues. V lost 1 base, J lost 10 bases, and 8 bases lay in between.

This clonotype was counted many times. CDR3 DNA: TGTGCCAGCAGTCTAGCGGGAGGTCCCTACAATGAGCAGTTCTTC. It is translated as CASSLAGGPYNEQFF. The chain joins TRBV28 to TRBJ2-1; the match to TRBD2 covers 11 bases. This CDR3 contains 15 residues. V was pared by 5 bases and J by 2 bases, with 2 bases of the junction left unmatched. The V gene's germline CDR1 is MDHEN and CDR2 SYDVKM.

The chain links TRBV20-1 to TRBJ2-7; 7 nucleotides agree with TRBD1. V gave up 4 bases and J gave up 4 bases; unmatched junction bases: 10. The CDR3 is made up of 14 amino acids. The germline V gene encodes CDR1 DFQATT and CDR2 SNEGSKA (reference sequence). The CDR3 loop reads CSATTGTEVYEQYF. CDR3 in DNA: TGCAGTGCTACAACTGGGACAGAGGTTTACGAGCAGTACTTC.

This chain connects TRBV27 to TRBJ2-5; tentative D call: TRBD2 (6 bases). The CDR3 has 14 amino acids. The germline V and J ends were trimmed by 5 bases and 2 bases, with 12 bases remaining between them. Germline V gene sequence: CDR1 MNHEY, CDR2 SMNVEV (reference sequence). CDR3 nucleotides: TGTGCCAGCAGTAGCCCGGGACTTCAAGAGACCCAGTACTTC. Encoded protein: CASSSPGLQETQYF.